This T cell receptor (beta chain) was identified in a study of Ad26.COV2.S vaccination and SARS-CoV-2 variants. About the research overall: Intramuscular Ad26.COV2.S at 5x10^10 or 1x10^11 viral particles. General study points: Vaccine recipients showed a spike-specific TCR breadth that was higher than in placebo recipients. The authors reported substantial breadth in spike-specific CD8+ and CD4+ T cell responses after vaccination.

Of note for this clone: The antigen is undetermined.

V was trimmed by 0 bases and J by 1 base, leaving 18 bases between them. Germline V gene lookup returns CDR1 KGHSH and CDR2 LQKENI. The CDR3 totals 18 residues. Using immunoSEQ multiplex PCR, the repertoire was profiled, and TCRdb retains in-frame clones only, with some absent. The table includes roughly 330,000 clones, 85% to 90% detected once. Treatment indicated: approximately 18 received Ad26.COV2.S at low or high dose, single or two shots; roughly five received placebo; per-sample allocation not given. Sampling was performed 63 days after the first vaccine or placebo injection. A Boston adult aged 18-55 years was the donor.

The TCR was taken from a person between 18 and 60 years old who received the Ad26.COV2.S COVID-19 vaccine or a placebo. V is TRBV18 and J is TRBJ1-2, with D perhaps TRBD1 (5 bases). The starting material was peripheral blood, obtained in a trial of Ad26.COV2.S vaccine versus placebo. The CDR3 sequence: CASSPPRGGGTYNYGYTF. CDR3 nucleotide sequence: TGTGCCAGCTCACCACCGCGGGGAGGAGGGACCTATAACTATGGCTACACCTTC.